One and the same sample provided the 11 T cell receptor beta chains below, sequenced in a study of cytomegalovirus exposure and HLA in healthy donors. The method was immunoSEQ multiplex PCR; TCRdb's version includes in-frame clones alone and lacks a portion of them. The sample has 150,000 to 200,000 clones; approximately 89% are singletons. The source material was PBMCs. All receptors come from a man aged 25-45 years in good health and CMV-seropositive.

The chain is built from TRBV7-2 and TRBJ1-1; possible D gene TRBD1, 5 bases. V gave up 2 bases and J gave up 4 bases, with 17 bases separating them. This CDR3 is 16 amino acids long. The germline CDR1 and CDR2 sequences are SGHTA and FQGNSA. The DNA for the CDR3 is TGTGCCAGCAGCTTATCGCCCATGCGGGGGGGCACTGAAGCTTTCTTT. Its translation is CASSLSPMRGGTEAFF.

This clone was detected a few times. The V and J genes are TRBV5-1 and TRBJ2-1, with 8 bases that match TRBD2. The ends lost 1 base at V and 0 bases at J; junction bases unmatched: 3. CDR3 length: 16 amino acids. Germline V CDR1 and CDR2: SGHRS, YFSETQ. CDR3 residues: CASSLRGGSSYNEQFF. Written as DNA, the CDR3 is TGCGCCAGCAGCTTGCGGGGGGGAAGCTCCTACAATGAGCAGTTCTTC.

The gene calls are TRBV23-1 and TRBJ2-1; D may be TRBD1 (5 bases). TRBV23-1 is an ORF, and what it does is uncertain. This CDR3 region has 17 residues. V was shortened by 2 bases and J by 0 bases, with 14 bases between the two germline ends. The CDR3 reads CASSQHPDSNSYNEQFF. The DNA of the CDR3 is TGCGCCAGCAGTCAACACCCCGACAGCAACTCCTACAATGAGCAGTTCTTC.

This chain connects TRBV19 to TRBJ2-1; no definite D call. Germline V CDR1 and CDR2: LNHDA, SQIVND (reference sequence). The CDR3 spans 11 residues. Trimming removed 10 bases at V and 7 bases at J, with 11 bases between. The CDR3, as DNA: TGTGCCACCAAGATTTGGAATGAGCAGTTCTTC. Protein sequence: CATKIWNEQFF.

The chain combines TRBV19 with TRBJ1-5, with 9 bases identical to TRBD1. This CDR3 has 13 residues. The junction had 5 bases not matched to a gene; V was cut back by 9 bases and J by 5 bases. Germline V lookup: CDR1 LNHDA, CDR2 SQIVND (reference sequence). The CDR3 is CASVQGADQPQHF. CDR3 bases: TGTGCCAGCGTACAGGGGGCGGATCAGCCCCAGCATTTT. Full variable domain (missing parts from reference TRBV19 and TRBJ1-5): DGGITQSPKYLFRKEGQNVTLSCEQNLNHDAMYWYRQDPGQGLRLIYYSQIVNDFQKGDIAEGYSVSREKKESFPLTVTSAQKNPTAFYLCASVQGADQPQHFGDGTRLSIL.

This chain connects TRBV6-5 to TRBJ2-7; TRBD1 matches at 8 bases. The CDR3 loop spans 13 amino acids. With V trimmed by 5 bases and J by 6 bases, 6 bases remained unmatched. Germline lookup yields CDR1 MNHEY and CDR2 SVGAGI. The DNA of the CDR3 is TGTGCCAGCAGTAGACAGGGGCCGGCCGAGCAGTACTTC. It encodes CASSRQGPAEQYF.

This clone was seen only once. The gene calls are TRBV14 and TRBJ2-1; D is possibly TRBD1 (5 bases). The germline CDR1 and CDR2 sequences are SGHDN and FVKESK. The germline V and J ends were trimmed by 1 base and 6 bases, with 13 bases remaining between them. This CDR3 comprises 15 residues. The CDR3 nucleotides read TGTGCCAGCAGCCAAGTACAGGCAAATCTCAATGAGCAGTTCTTC. As protein: CASSQVQANLNEQFF.

This clone was counted between two and nine times. The chain links TRBV7-2 to TRBJ2-1; D may be TRBD2 (6 bases). The CDR3 loop spans 14 amino acids. Germline V CDR1 and CDR2: SGHTA, FQGNSA. The V end was cut by 1 base, the J end by 14 bases, with 18 bases between. The CDR3 nucleotides are TGTGCCAGCAGCTTAGATATGGGACTCTCCGAGGAGTTCTTC. It is translated as CASSLDMGLSEEFF.

This clone has only a few counts. The genes are TRBV2 and TRBJ2-7; D possibly corresponds to TRBD2 (6 bases). V lost 6 bases, J lost 9 bases, and 15 bases lay in between. Germline assignment: CDR1 SNHLY and CDR2 FYNNEI. The CDR3 length is 12 residues. The CDR3 DNA is TGTGCCAGCAGAGTCGCGGGGCTATGGCAGTACTTC. Its translation is CASRVAGLWQYF.

The J gene is TRBJ1-3, the V gene TRBV9; 8 positions match TRBD1. Germline CDR1 is SGDLS and CDR2 is YYNGEE. The CDR3 totals 15 residues. V lost 3 bases, J lost 4 bases, and 6 bases stayed unmatched. The CDR3, as DNA: TGTGCCAGCAGCGAGGACAGGGCTCGAGGAAACACCATATATTTT. Its protein product is CASSEDRARGNTIYF.

This clone was counted only a few times. V gene TRBV6-5 combines with J gene TRBJ1-2; D possibly corresponds to TRBD1 (6 bases). The CDR3 loop spans 14 amino acids. CDR1 and CDR2 from the germline V gene are MNHEY and SVGAGI. V was trimmed by 6 bases and J by 5 bases, leaving 16 bases between them. This chain's CDR3 is CASSSQGGGYGYTF. CDR3 sequence (DNA): TGTGCCAGCAGCTCCCAAGGGGGAGGTTATGGCTACACCTTC.